The 8 T cell receptor beta chains below were found in one sample sequenced in a study of T cells in Graves' hyperthyroidism and ophthalmopathy. Regions amplified from RNA transcripts were the TCR beta CDR3 regions. When the TCR CDR3 underwent first-round RT-PCR, the HTBI primer set was used. MiXCR was run by TCRdb on the multiplex PCR reads, yielding one entry per CDR3 protein. The sample contains over 700,000 distinct CDR3 sequences, under 20% of which appear only once. The specimen was blood. These receptors were obtained from a woman in her forties or fifties with Graves' hyperthyroidism that later progressed to Graves' ophthalmopathy.

This clonotype was picked up many times. This chain uses TRBV2 with TRBJ1-1; TRBD1 agrees at 12 bases. The CDR3 is 20 residues long. The germline CDR1 and CDR2 sequences are SNHLY and FYNNEI. The ends lost 2 bases at V and 0 bases at J; junction bases unmatched: 13. The CDR3 DNA sequence: TGTGCCAGCAGTGAACATTGGGGACAGGGGGCCTTGTTTCTGAACACTGAAGCTTTCTTT. It is translated as CASSEHWGQGALFLNTEAFF.

This clonotype was seen more than once but under ten times. The chain uses TRBV6-1 and TRBJ1-1; the match to TRBD1 covers 10 bases. The CDR3 has 15 amino acids. The V and J ends lost 5 bases and 4 bases, in that order; junction bases with no gene match: 7. In germline, CDR1 is MNHNS, CDR2 SASEGT. As DNA, the CDR3 is TGTGCCAGCAGTCCGGCGACAGGGGGCCCCACTGAAGCTTTCTTT. Amino acids: CASSPATGGPTEAFF.

This clonotype was seen ten or more times. The V and J genes are TRBV2 and TRBJ1-2; a weak D match, TRBD1 (5 bases). There are 15 residues in the CDR3. The V gene's germline CDR1 is SNHLY and CDR2 FYNNEI. V was pared by 6 bases and J by 3 bases, with 17 bases between. DNA of the CDR3: TGTGCCAGCAGGGACGGGACTCGGGTTTACTATGGCTACACCTTC. Translation: CASRDGTRVYYGYTF. Supplemented by reference TRBV2 and TRBJ1-2, the full variable domain reads EPEVTQTPSHQVTQMGQEVILRCVPISNHLYFYWYRQILGQKVEFLVSFYNNEISEKSEIFDDQFSVERPDGSNFTLKIRSTKLEDSAMYFCASRDGTRVYYGYTFGSGTRLTVV.

This chain joins TRBV12-3 or TRBV12-4 and TRBJ2-7, with 7 bases aligning to TRBD2. The CDR3 is made up of 14 amino acids. V shed 7 bases and J 3 bases; nucleotides not matched to a gene: 9. CDR3 amino acids: CASINGERDYEQYF. CDR3 DNA: TGTGCCAGCATTAACGGGGAGCGGGACTACGAGCAGTACTTC.

This clonotype was observed many times. The chain combines TRBV10-2 with TRBJ1-5; D perhaps matches TRBD1 (5 bases). This CDR3 is built from 14 residues. From germline, CDR1 is WSHSY and CDR2 SAAADI. V was trimmed by 3 bases and J by 3 bases, leaving 9 bases between them. The CDR3 loop is CASSEDGTNQPQHF. DNA for the CDR3: TGCGCCAGCAGTGAAGACGGGACCAATCAGCCCCAGCATTTT.

The chain employs TRBV20-1 and TRBJ1-5; D remains ambiguous. The germline V gene has CDR1 DFQATT and CDR2 SNEGSKA (reference sequence). There are 18 residues in the CDR3. Trimming left V 3 bases short and J 2 bases short, with 23 bases between. This chain's CDR3 is CSASSRGAWNLGNQPQHF. The CDR3 DNA is TGCAGTGCTAGTTCCCGGGGAGCGTGGAATTTGGGCAATCAGCCCCAGCATTTT.

V and J are TRBV7-9 and TRBJ2-4; D is ambiguous. V gave up 3 bases and J gave up 3 bases, with 12 bases separating them. The CDR3 runs to 15 residues. CDR1 and CDR2 from the germline V gene are SEHNR and FQNEAQ (reference sequence). CDR3 DNA sequence: TGTGCCAGCAGCTTGATTGGGAAGGGCAAAAACATTCAGTACTTC. As protein: CASSLIGKGKNIQYF.

The table lists this clonotype with many counts. The CDR3 region is CASSIRQGTTTEAFF. CDR3 bases: TGTGCCAGCAGCATCAGACAGGGGACCACCACTGAAGCTTTCTTT. V gene TRBV11-1 combines with J gene TRBJ1-1; 8 bases agree with TRBD1. Germline CDR1 SGHAT, CDR2 FQDESV (reference sequence). J was trimmed by 4 bases and V by 5 bases; bases with no gene match: 9. This CDR3 region has 15 residues.